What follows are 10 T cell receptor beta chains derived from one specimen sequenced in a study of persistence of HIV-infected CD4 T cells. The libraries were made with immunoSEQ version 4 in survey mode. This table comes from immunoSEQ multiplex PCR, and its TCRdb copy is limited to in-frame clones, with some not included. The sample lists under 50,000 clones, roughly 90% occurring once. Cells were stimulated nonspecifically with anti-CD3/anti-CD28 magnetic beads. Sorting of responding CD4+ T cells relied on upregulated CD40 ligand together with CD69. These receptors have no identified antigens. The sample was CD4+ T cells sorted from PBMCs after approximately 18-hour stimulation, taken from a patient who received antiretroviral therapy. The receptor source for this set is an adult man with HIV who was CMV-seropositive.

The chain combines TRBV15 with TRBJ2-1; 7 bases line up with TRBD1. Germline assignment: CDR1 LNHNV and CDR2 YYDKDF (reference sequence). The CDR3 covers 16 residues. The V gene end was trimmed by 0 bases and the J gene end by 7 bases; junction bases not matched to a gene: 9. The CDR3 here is CATSRDIDRALNEQFF. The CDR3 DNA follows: TGTGCCACCAGCAGAGATATAGACAGGGCGTTGAATGAGCAGTTCTTC.

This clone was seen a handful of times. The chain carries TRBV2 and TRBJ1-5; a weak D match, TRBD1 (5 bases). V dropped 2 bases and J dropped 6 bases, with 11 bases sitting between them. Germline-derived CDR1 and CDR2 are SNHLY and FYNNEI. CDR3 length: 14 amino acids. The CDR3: CASSETGGFQPQHF. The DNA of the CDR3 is TGTGCCAGCAGTGAAACAGGCGGCTTTCAGCCCCAGCATTTT.

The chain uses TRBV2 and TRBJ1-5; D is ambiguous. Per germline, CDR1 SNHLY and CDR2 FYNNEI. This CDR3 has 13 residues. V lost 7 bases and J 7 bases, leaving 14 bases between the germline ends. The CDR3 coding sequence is TGTGCCAGCAATCGGGTCTCGGGGCAGCCCCAGCATTTT. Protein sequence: CASNRVSGQPQHF.

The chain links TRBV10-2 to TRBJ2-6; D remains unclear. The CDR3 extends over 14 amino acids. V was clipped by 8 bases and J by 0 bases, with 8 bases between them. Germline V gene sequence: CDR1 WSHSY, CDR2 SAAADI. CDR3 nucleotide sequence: TGCGCCAGCGCCCTAGGCTCTGGGGCCAACGTCCTGACTTTC. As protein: CASALGSGANVLTF.

The chain's CDR3 is CASSERSAGVGEQYF. The CDR3 nucleotides read TGTGCCAGCAGTGAAAGGTCGGCAGGGGTAGGGGAGCAGTACTTC. The J gene is TRBJ2-7, the V gene TRBV6-4; tentative D call: TRBD1 (6 bases). This CDR3 contains 15 residues. Germline CDR1 MRHNA, CDR2 SNTAGT. Trimming left V 3 bases short and J 7 bases short, with 19 bases between.

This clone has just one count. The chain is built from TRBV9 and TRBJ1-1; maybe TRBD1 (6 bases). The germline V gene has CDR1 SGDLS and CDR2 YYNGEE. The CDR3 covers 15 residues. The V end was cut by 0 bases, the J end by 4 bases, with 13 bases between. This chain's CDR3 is CASSVDRAPGTEAFF. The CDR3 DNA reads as TGTGCCAGCAGCGTAGACAGGGCCCCGGGCACTGAAGCTTTCTTT.

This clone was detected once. The CDR3, as DNA: TGTGCCAGCAGTATTACCAGGGGGATCGGGAACACTGAAGCTTTCTTT. It codes for CASSITRGIGNTEAFF. The chain links TRBV27 to TRBJ1-1; 7 bases agree with TRBD1. Germline V gene sequence: CDR1 MNHEY, CDR2 SMNVEV (reference sequence). Trimming cost V 5 bases and J 1 base; bases outside gene matches: 10. The CDR3 is made up of 16 amino acids.

CDR3 loop: CASSIKGPQGGPGELFF. The CDR3 DNA follows: TGTGCCAGTAGTATAAAGGGCCCACAGGGGGGGCCCGGGGAGCTGTTTTTT. The chain couples TRBV19 to TRBJ2-2; possible D gene TRBD1, 8 bases. Germline CDR1 reads LNHDA; CDR2 reads SQIVND (reference sequence). This CDR3 is built from 17 residues. Deletions cut 2 bases from V and 6 bases from J, with 19 bases between. The whole variable domain, remainder taken from reference TRBV19 and TRBJ2-2, is DGGITQSPKYLFRKEGQNVTLSCEQNLNHDAMYWYRQDPGQGLRLIYYSQIVNDFQKGDIAEGYSVSREKKESFPLTVTSAQKNPTAFYLCASSIKGPQGGPGELFFGEGSRLTVL.

DNA for the CDR3: TGTGCCAGCTCCCGAGGGACAGGGGGCACCGGGGAGCTGTTTTTT. Protein: CASSRGTGGTGELFF. The V and J genes are TRBV18 and TRBJ2-2; 11 nucleotides align to TRBD1. Trimming at V came to 6 bases and at J to 4 bases, leaving 4 bases not matched to a gene. CDR1 KGHSH and CDR2 LQKENI come from the germline V gene. CDR3 length equals 15 residues.

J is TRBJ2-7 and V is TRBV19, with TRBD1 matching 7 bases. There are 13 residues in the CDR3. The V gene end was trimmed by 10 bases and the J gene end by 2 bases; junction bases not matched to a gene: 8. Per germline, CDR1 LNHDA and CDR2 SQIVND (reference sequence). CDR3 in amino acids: CATSGTATYEQYF. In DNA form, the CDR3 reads TGTGCCACCTCTGGGACAGCAACCTACGAGCAGTACTTC.